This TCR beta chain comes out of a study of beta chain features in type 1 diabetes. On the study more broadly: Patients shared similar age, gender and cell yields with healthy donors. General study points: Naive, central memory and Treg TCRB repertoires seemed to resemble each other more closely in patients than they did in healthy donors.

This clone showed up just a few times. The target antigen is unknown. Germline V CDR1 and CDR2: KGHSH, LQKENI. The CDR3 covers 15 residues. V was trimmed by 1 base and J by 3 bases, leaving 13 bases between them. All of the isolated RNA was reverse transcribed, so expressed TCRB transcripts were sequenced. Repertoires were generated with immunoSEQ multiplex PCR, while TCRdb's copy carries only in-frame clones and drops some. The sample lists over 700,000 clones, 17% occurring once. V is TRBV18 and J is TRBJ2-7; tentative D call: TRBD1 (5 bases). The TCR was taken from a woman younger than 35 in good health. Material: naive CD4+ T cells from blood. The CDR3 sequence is CASSPHDSHFYEQYF. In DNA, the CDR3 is TGTGCCAGCTCACCACATGACAGTCACTTCTACGAGCAGTACTTC.